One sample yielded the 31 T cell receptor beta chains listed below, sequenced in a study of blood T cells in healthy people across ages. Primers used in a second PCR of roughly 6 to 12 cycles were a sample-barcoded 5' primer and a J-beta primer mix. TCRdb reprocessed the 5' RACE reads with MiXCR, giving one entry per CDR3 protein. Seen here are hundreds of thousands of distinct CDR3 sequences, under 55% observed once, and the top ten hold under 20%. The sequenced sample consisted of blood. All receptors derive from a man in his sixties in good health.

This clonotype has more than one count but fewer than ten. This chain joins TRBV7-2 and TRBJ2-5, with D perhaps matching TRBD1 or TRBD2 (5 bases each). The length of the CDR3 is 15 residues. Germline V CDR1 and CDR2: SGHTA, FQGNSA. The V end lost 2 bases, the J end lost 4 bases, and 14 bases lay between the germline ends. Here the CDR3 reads CASSLRGTVLETQYF. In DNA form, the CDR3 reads TGTGCCAGCAGCTTACGAGGGACCGTATTAGAGACCCAGTACTTC.

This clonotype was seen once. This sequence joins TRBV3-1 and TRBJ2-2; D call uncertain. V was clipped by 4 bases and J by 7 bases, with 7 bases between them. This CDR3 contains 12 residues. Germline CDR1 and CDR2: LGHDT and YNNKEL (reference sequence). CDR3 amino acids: CASSPNYGELFF. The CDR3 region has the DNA TGTGCCAGCAGCCCGAACTACGGGGAGCTGTTTTTT. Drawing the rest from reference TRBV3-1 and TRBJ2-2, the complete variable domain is DTAVSQTPKYLVTQMGNDKSIKCEQNLGHDTMYWYKQDSKKFLKIMFSYNNKELIINETVPNRFSPKSPDKAHLNLHINSLELGDSAVYFCASSPNYGELFFGEGSRLTVL.

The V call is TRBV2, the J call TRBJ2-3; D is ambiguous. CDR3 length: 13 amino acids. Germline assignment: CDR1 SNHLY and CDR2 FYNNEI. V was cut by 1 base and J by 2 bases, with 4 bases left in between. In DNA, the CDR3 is TGTGCCAGCAGTGAAGAGGTCACAGATACGCAGTATTTT. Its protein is CASSEEVTDTQYF.

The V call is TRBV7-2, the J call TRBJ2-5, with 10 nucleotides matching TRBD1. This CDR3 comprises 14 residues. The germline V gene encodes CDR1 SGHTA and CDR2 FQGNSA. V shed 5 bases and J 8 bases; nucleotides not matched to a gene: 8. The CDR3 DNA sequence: TGTGCCAGCAGCCCTGGGACAGGGGTTTTTACCCAGTACTTC. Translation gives CASSPGTGVFTQYF.

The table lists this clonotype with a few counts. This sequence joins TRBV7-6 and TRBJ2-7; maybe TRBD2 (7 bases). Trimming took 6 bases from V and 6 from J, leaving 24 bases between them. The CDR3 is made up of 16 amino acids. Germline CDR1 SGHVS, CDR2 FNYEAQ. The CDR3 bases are TGTGCCAGCAGTACCACTGGCCTAGGGGGGGAGTTCGAGCAGTACTTC. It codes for CASSTTGLGGEFEQYF.

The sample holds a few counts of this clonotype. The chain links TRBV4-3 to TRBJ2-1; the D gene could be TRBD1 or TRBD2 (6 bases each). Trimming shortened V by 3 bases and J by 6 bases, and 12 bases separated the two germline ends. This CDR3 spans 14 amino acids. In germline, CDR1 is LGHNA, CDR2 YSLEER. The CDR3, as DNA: TGCGCCAGCAGCCAGAAGGGGGGTCTCAATGAGCAGTTCTTC. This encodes CASSQKGGLNEQFF.

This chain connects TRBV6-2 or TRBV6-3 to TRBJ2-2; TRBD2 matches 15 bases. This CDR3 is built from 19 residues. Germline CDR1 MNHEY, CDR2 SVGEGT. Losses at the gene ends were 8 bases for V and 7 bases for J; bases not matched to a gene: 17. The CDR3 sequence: CASDSSLWTSGGAGGELFF. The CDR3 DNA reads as TGTGCCAGCGACAGCAGCCTATGGACTAGCGGGGGGGCCGGCGGGGAGCTGTTTTTT.

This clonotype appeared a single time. The CDR3 nucleotides are TGTGCCAGCAGTCCAATCCCTAGCTCTGGGGCCAACGTCCTGACTTTC. Amino acids: CASSPIPSSGANVLTF. The rearrangement links TRBV6-2 or TRBV6-3 to TRBJ2-6; D call uncertain. CDR1 and CDR2 from the germline V gene are MNHEY and SVGEGT. The CDR3 is 16 residues long. Trimming took 5 bases from V and 0 from J, leaving 11 bases between them.

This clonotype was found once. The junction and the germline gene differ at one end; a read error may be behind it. The CDR3 region is CASSQAGEEAQYF. In DNA form, the CDR3 reads TGCGCCAGCAGCCAGGCAGGGGAAGAGGCCCAGTACTTC. This rearrangement joins TRBV4-3 to TRBJ2-5; tentative D call: TRBD1 (6 bases). The germline V gene has CDR1 LGHNA and CDR2 YSLEER. This CDR3 comprises 13 residues.

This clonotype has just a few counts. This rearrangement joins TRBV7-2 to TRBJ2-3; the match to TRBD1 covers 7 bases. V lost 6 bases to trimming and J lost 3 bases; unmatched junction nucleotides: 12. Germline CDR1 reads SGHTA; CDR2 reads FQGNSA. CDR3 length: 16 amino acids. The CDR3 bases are TGTGCCAGCAGGTTCCGGGACAGCGAACTGACAGATACGCAGTATTTT. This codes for CASRFRDSELTDTQYF.

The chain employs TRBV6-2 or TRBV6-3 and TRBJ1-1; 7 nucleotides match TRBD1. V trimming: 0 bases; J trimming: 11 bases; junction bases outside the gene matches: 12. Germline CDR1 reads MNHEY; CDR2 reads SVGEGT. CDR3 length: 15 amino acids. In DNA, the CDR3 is TGTGCCAGCAGTTACTCGAGAGGGGGCATCCGACGGGCTTTCTTT. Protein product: CASSYSRGGIRRAFF.

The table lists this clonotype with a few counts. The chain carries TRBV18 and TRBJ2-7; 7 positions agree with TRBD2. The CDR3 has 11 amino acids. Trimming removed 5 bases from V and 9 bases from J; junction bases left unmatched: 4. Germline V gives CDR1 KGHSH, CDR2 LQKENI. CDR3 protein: CASSSGLGQYF. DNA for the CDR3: TGTGCCAGCTCATCAGGACTAGGGCAGTACTTC.

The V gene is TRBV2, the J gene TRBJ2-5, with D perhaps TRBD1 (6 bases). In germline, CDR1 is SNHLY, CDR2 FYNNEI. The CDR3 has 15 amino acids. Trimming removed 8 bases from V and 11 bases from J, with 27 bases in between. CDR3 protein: CASFSQGISYNEQYF. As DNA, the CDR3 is TGTGCCAGCTTTTCGCAGGGGATCTCCTACAATGAGCAGTACTTC.

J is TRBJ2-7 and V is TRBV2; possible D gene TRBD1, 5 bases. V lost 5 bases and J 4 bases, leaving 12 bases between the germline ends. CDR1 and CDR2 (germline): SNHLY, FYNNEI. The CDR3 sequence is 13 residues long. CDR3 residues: CASSRGINYEQYF. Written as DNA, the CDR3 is TGTGCCAGCAGTAGGGGAATCAATTACGAGCAGTACTTC.

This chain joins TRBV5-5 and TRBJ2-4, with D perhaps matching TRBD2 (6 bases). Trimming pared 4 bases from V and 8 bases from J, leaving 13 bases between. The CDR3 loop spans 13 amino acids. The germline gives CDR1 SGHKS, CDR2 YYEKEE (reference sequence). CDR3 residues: CASSAEGIDIQYF. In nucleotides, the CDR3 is TGTGCCAGCAGCGCGGAGGGTATCGACATTCAGTACTTC.

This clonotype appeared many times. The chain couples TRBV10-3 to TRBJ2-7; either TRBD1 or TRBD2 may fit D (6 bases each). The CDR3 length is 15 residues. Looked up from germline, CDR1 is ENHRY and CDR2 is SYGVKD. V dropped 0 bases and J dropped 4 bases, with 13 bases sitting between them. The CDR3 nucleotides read TGTGCCATCAGTGAGTCTGGGGGGCCTGCTTACGAGCAGTACTTC. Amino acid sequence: CAISESGGPAYEQYF.

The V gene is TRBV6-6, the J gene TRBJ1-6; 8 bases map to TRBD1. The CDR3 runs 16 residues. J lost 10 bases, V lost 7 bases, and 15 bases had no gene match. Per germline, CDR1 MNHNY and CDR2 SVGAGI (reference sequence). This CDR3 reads CASTPDRVGLGSPLHF. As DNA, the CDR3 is TGTGCCAGCACCCCGGACAGGGTAGGGCTAGGGTCACCCCTCCACTTT.

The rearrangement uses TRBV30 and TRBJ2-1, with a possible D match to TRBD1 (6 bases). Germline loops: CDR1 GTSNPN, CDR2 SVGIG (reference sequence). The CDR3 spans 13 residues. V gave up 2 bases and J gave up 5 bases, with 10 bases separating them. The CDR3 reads CAWSTGWDNEQFF. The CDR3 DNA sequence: TGTGCCTGGAGTACAGGGTGGGACAATGAGCAGTTCTTC.

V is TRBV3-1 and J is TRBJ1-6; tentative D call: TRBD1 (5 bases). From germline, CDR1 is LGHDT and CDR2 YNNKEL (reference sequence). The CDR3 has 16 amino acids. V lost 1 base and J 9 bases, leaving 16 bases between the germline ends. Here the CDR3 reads CASSQGDQGIFSPLHF. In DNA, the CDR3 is TGTGCCAGCAGCCAAGGAGACCAGGGAATATTTTCACCCCTCCACTTT.

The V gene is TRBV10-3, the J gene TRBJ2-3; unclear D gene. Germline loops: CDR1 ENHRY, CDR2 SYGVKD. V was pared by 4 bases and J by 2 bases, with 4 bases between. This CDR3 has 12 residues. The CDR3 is CAISGTTDTQYF. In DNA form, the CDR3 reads TGTGCCATCAGTGGGACCACAGATACGCAGTATTTT.

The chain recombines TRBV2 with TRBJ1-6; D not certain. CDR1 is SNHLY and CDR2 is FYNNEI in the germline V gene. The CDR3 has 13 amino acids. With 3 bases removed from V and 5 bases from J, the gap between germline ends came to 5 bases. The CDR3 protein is CASSDRHNSPLHF. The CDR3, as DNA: TGTGCCAGCAGTGATCGCCATAATTCACCCCTCCACTTT.

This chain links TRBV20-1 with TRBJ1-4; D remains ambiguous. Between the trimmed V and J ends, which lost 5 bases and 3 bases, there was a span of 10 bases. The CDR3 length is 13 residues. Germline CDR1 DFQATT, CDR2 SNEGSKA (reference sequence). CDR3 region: CSAGSTANEKLFF. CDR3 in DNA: TGCAGTGCTGGGTCTACGGCTAATGAAAAACTGTTTTTT.

CDR3 loop: CASTFRGSSYNEQFF. Written as DNA, the CDR3 is TGTGCCAGCACTTTCCGGGGGAGCTCCTACAATGAGCAGTTCTTC. This rearrangement joins TRBV27 to TRBJ2-1; perhaps TRBD2 as D (6 bases). Trimming stripped 7 bases from V and 0 bases from J, with 13 bases between. Germline V gene sequence: CDR1 MNHEY, CDR2 SMNVEV (reference sequence). This CDR3 has 15 amino acids.

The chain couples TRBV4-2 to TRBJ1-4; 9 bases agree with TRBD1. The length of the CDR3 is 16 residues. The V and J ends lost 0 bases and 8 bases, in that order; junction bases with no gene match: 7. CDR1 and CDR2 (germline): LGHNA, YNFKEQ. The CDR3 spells CASSQDFRTGVEKLFF. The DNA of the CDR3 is TGTGCCAGCAGCCAAGATTTCCGGACAGGGGTCGAAAAACTGTTTTTT.

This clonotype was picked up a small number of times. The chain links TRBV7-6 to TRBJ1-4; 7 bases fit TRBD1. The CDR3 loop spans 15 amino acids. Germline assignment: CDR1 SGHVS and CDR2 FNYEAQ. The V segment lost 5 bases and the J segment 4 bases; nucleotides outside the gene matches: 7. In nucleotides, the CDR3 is TGTGCCAGCAGCCGGACAGGTCTTAATAATGAAAAACTGTTTTTT. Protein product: CASSRTGLNNEKLFF. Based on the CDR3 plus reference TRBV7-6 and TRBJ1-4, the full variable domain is GAGVSQSPRYKVTKRGQDVALRCDPISGHVSLYWYRQALGQGPEFLTYFNYEAQQDKSGLPNDRFSAERPEGSISTLTIQRTEQRDSAMYRCASSRTGLNNEKLFFGSGTQLSVL.

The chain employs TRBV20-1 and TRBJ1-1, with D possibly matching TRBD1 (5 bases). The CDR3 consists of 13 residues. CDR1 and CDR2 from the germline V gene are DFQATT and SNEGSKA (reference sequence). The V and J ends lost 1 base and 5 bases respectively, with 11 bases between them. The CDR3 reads CSARASRATEAFF. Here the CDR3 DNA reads TGCAGTGCTAGAGCGTCCAGGGCGACTGAAGCTTTCTTT.

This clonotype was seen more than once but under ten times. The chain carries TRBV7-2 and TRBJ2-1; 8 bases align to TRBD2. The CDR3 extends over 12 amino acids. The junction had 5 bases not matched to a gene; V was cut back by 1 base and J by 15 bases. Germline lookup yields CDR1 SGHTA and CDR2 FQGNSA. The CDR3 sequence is CASSLDSGGRFF. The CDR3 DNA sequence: TGTGCCAGCAGCTTAGACTCGGGGGGGCGGTTCTTC. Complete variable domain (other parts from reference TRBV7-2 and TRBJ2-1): GAGVSQSPSNKVTEKGKDVELRCDPISGHTALYWYRQSLGQGLEFLIYFQGNSAPDKSGLPSDRFSAERTGGSVSTLTIQRTQQEDSAVYLCASSLDSGGRFFGPGTRLTVL.

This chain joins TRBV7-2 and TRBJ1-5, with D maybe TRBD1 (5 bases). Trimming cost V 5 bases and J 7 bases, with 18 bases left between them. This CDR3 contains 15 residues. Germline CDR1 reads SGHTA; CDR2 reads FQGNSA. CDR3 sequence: CASSLLGGGEQPQHF. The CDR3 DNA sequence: TGTGCCAGCAGCCTCCTCGGGGGAGGAGAACAGCCCCAGCATTTT.

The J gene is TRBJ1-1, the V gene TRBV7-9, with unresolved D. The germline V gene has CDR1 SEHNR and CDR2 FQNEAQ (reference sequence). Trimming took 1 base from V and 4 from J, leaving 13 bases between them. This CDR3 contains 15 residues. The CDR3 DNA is TGTGCCAGCAGCTTAGTATCAGTTGCGAGCACTGAAGCTTTCTTT. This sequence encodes CASSLVSVASTEAFF.

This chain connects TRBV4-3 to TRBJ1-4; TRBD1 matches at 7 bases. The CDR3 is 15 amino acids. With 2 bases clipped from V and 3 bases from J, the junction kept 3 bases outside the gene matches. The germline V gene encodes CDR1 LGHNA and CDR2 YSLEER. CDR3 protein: CASSQQGVANEKLFF. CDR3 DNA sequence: TGCGCCAGCAGCCAACAGGGGGTGGCTAATGAAAAACTGTTTTTT.

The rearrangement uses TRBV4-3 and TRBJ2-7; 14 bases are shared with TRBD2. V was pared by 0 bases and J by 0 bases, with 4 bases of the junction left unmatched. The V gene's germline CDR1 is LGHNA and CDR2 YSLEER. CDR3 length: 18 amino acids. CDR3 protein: CASSQEGLAGARSYEQYF. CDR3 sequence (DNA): TGCGCCAGCAGCCAAGAGGGACTAGCGGGGGCTCGCTCCTACGAGCAGTACTTC.